This TCR beta chain was sequenced in a study of CD4+ T cells in melanoma. V shed 6 bases and J shed 0 bases, with 7 bases lying between them. Germline values: CDR1 LGHNA, CDR2 YNFKEQ. The CDR3 contains 13 residues. Profiling relied on immunoSEQ multiplex PCR, and the TCRdb table lists in-frame clones only, not all of them. The sample has approximately 9,500 clones; over 65% are singletons. With regard to this clone: What it binds is unknown.

Findings and limits, study-wide: Diverse differentiation states were reported for melanoma neoantigen-specific CD4+ T cells. CD8+ T cell, macrophage and B cell function reportedly correlated with neoantigen-specific CD4+ T cells.

Material: cells from a culture (not recorded whether cultured in vitro). The chain uses TRBV4-2 and TRBJ2-3; D remains unclear. The origin of this receptor is a human donor with melanoma. CDR3 in DNA: TGTGCCAGCAGGTTAGGCAGCACAGATACGCAGTATTTT. Its protein product is CASRLGSTDTQYF.